This T cell receptor (beta chain) was retrieved from a study of regulatory T cells in long-lasting Graves disease. This sample's time point: persistent/refractory GD, antithyroid drugs over 5 years with positive TRAb. PBMC RNA was the source of the TCR library. Investigators prepared the TCR beta libraries by applying iRepertoire HTBI primers and Arm-PCR of CDR3 regions. One entry per CDR3 protein, called by TCRdb with MiXCR from the multiplex PCR reads. The profile shows 700,000 or so distinct CDR3 sequences, 25% to 35% of them singletons. This material consisted of peripheral blood mononuclear cells (PBMCs), taken when the disease was refractory, from a patient treated with antithyroid drugs. This sequence originates from a female donor with Graves disease.

The chain's CDR3 is CASSYSYRPVNTEAFF. The CDR3 nucleotides read TGTGCCAGCAGTTACTCATACAGGCCTGTAAACACTGAAGCTTTCTTT. The rearrangement links TRBV6-2 or TRBV6-3 to TRBJ1-1, with D perhaps TRBD1 (5 bases). CDR1 is MNHEY and CDR2 is SVGEGT in the germline V gene. V lost 0 bases, J lost 2 bases, and 13 bases lay in between. The CDR3 has 16 residues.